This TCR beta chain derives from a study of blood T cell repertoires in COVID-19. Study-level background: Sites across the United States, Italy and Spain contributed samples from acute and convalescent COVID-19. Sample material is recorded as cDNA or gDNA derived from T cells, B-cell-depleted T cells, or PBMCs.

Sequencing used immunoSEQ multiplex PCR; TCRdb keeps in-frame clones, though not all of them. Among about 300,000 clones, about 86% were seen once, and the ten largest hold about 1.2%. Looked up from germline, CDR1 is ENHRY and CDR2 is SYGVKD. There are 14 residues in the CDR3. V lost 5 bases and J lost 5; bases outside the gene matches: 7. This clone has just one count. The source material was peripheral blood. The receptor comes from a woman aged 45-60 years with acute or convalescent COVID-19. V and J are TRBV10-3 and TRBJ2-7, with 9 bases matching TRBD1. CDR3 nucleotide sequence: TGTGCCATCAGTCAACAGGGGGCGAGGAACGAGCAGTACTTC. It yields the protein CAISQQGARNEQYF.